These 28 T cell receptor beta chains share one sample of origin, sequenced in a study of cytomegalovirus exposure and HLA in healthy donors. The PCR had 60 Vbeta and 13 Jbeta primers. Libraries were prepared by immunoSEQ multiplex PCR; TCRdb keeps only in-frame clonotypes and omits some of them. Here the sample spans roughly 34,000 clones, around 80% being singletons. Sequenced: PBMCs. The source is a woman aged 18-30 years in good health and CMV-seronegative.

The chain combines TRBV25-1 with TRBJ1-5, with a weak D call TRBD1 (5 bases). V lost 4 bases, J lost 4 bases, and 11 bases lay in between. CDR1 is MGHDK, CDR2 SYGVNS, per germline. The CDR3 totals 14 residues. This CDR3 reads CASSGTGGNQPQHF. The CDR3 DNA reads as TGTGCCAGCAGTGGAACAGGCGGTAATCAGCCCCAGCATTTT.

The chain employs TRBV7-2 and TRBJ2-2; 11 positions agree with TRBD2. The CDR3 contains 18 residues. Germline CDR1 SGHTA, CDR2 FQGNSA. J was trimmed by 5 bases and V by 5 bases; bases with no gene match: 13. The CDR3 reads CASSIPTSGALVTGELFF. The CDR3 DNA reads TGTGCCAGCAGCATCCCGACTAGCGGGGCCCTGGTTACCGGGGAGCTGTTTTTT.

The chain carries TRBV5-1 and TRBJ2-5, with 8 bases that match TRBD2. This CDR3 has 15 amino acids. Germline trimming cut 1 base from V and 5 bases from J; bases unmatched to any gene: 7. Germline CDR1 is SGHRS and CDR2 is YFSETQ. CDR3 nucleotide sequence: TGCGCCAGCAGCTTGCTCCCGGGGGGGCATGAGACCCAGTACTTC. This sequence encodes CASSLLPGGHETQYF.

CDR3 DNA sequence: TGTGCCAGCAGGAGAGGGAACGACGAGCAGTACTTC. It yields the protein CASRRGNDEQYF. V is TRBV2 and J is TRBJ2-7; possibly TRBD2 for D (5 bases). The CDR3 runs 12 residues. Germline V gene sequence: CDR1 SNHLY, CDR2 FYNNEI. The V gene lost 6 bases and the J gene lost 5 bases, with 11 bases spanning the gap.

The rearrangement joins TRBV13 to TRBJ2-3, with 8 bases that match TRBD2. Trimming took 4 bases from V and 2 from J; bases not matched to a gene: 14. There are 18 residues in the CDR3. Germline V CDR1 and CDR2: PRHDT, FYEKMQ (reference sequence). CDR3 sequence reads: CASSSNTGLAGPTDTQYF. CDR3 sequence (DNA): TGTGCCAGCAGCTCAAATACCGGACTAGCAGGGCCCACAGATACGCAGTATTTT.

J is TRBJ2-2 and V is TRBV9; the D gene is possibly TRBD2 (7 bases). The germline V gene encodes CDR1 SGDLS and CDR2 YYNGEE. This CDR3 region has 16 residues. Trimming shortened V by 4 bases and J by 3 bases, and 16 bases separated the two germline ends. The CDR3 DNA reads TGTGCCAGCAGCCCCCTGGCGGGGGCCTACACCGGGGAGCTGTTTTTT. Translating gives CASSPLAGAYTGELFF.

The chain employs TRBV7-9 and TRBJ1-3, with TRBD1 matching over 7 bases. V shed 8 bases and J 7 bases; nucleotides not matched to a gene: 14. In germline, CDR1 is SEHNR, CDR2 FQNEAQ (reference sequence). This CDR3 has 15 amino acids. DNA of the CDR3: TGTGCCAGCCCCTCGGATCAGGGGGACGCGAACACCATATATTTT. It translates to CASPSDQGDANTIYF.

V and J are TRBV16 and TRBJ2-1; 14 nucleotides agree with TRBD2. This CDR3 contains 17 residues. The ends lost 2 bases at V and 9 bases at J; junction bases unmatched: 9. Per the germline V gene, CDR1 is KGHSY and CDR2 is FQNENV. CDR3 sequence reads: CASSQTGTSGSWGEQFF. DNA of the CDR3: TGTGCCAGCAGCCAAACCGGGACTAGCGGGAGCTGGGGTGAGCAGTTCTTC. Using reference TRBV16 and TRBJ2-1 for the parts outside the CDR3, the full variable domain is GEEVAQTPKHLVRGEGQKAKLYCAPIKGHSYVFWYQQVLKNEFKFLISFQNENVFDETGMPKERFSAKCLPNSPCSLEIQATKLEDSAVYFCASSQTGTSGSWGEQFFGPGTRLTVL.

The CDR3 spells CASSQVGSGANVLTF. Written as DNA, the CDR3 is TGCGCCAGCAGCCAAGTCGGGTCTGGGGCCAACGTCCTGACTTTC. This sequence joins TRBV4-1 and TRBJ2-6; D uncertain. V lost 1 base, J lost 1 base, and 5 bases lay in between. The CDR3 loop spans 15 amino acids. CDR1 MGHRA and CDR2 YSYEKL come from the germline V gene.

CDR3 in DNA: TGTGCCAGCAGCTTAAGTTCCGCTAGCGGGGGGGCAGAAGATACGCAGTATTTT. It yields the protein CASSLSSASGGAEDTQYF. This chain connects TRBV7-6 to TRBJ2-3; 12 bases map to TRBD2. The CDR3 extends over 18 amino acids. CDR1 and CDR2 from the germline V gene are SGHVS and FNYEAQ. Unmatched junction bases numbered 11, after V lost 2 bases and J lost 5 bases.

V usage is TRBV15 and J usage is TRBJ1-2, with D perhaps TRBD1 (5 bases). Germline V gene sequence: CDR1 LNHNV, CDR2 YYDKDF (reference sequence). This CDR3 spans 16 amino acids. The V end lost 5 bases, the J end lost 1 base, and 17 bases lay between the germline ends. The CDR3 DNA sequence: TGTGCCACCAGCTTTCGCTCGGGACTCCTTAACTATGGCTACACCTTC. It translates to CATSFRSGLLNYGYTF.

The rearrangement links TRBV12-2 to TRBJ2-5; the table's D gene call, TRBD2, was not cross checked with the DNA. TRBV12-2 is a known pseudogene. This CDR3 spans 14 amino acids. The CDR3 is CASRLVIARETQYF. The CDR3 nucleotides are TGTGCAAGTCGCTTAGTAATAGCTCGGGAGACCCAGTACTTC.

V gene TRBV28 combines with J gene TRBJ2-7, with D possibly TRBD1 on 5 matching bases. The CDR3 runs to 15 residues. Per germline, CDR1 MDHEN and CDR2 SYDVKM. With 7 bases removed from V and 6 bases from J, the gap between germline ends came to 22 bases. The CDR3 DNA reads as TGTGCCAGCACTACCCCCCAGGGCGCGACACGCGAGCAGTACTTC. This sequence encodes CASTTPQGATREQYF.

This chain links TRBV7-9 with TRBJ2-3, with TRBD1 matching over 8 bases. Germline V lookup: CDR1 SEHNR, CDR2 FQNEAQ (reference sequence). The J segment lost 8 bases and the V segment lost 5 bases, leaving 12 bases of the junction unmatched. The CDR3 runs to 15 residues. As DNA, the CDR3 is TGTGCCAGCAGCCACACGGGACAGGAGTTGGGTACGCAGTATTTT. Amino acids: CASSHTGQELGTQYF.

This chain links TRBV18 with TRBJ2-5, with 7 nucleotides matching TRBD1. The better agreement between TRBJ2-7 and the DNA end casts doubt on the J call. Germline assignment: CDR1 KGHSH and CDR2 LQKENI. The length of the CDR3 is 15 residues. The CDR3 nucleotides read TGTGCCAGCTCACTTACCGGGACAGACTCCTACGAGCAGTACTTC. It is translated as CASSLTGTDSYEQYF.

The chain is built from TRBV7-3 and TRBJ2-3, with 9 bases aligning to TRBD2. Trimming removed 5 bases from V and 1 base from J; junction bases left unmatched: 4. The CDR3 contains 15 residues. The germline V gene has CDR1 SGHTA and CDR2 FQGTGA. CDR3 bases: TGTGCCAGCAGCCCGTGGACTAGCGGCACAGATACGCAGTATTTT. This codes for CASSPWTSGTDTQYF.

CDR3 nucleotides: TGTGCCATCTGGGCCGGGAAAGGAAACACCATATATTTT. Residues: CAIWAGKGNTIYF. The rearrangement joins TRBV7-2 to TRBJ1-3; no reliable D call. This CDR3 spans 13 amino acids. Germline lookup yields CDR1 SGHTA and CDR2 FQGNSA. Trimming removed 10 bases from V and 4 bases from J, with 14 bases in between.

V usage is TRBV11-3 and J usage is TRBJ2-5; 7 nucleotides match TRBD2. The end of the DNA aligns better with TRBJ2-7, so the J call may be wrong. The CDR3 has 14 amino acids. From germline, CDR1 is SGHNT and CDR2 YENEEA. The CDR3 spells CASSPRGGSDEQYF. The CDR3 DNA sequence: TGTGCCAGCAGCCCAAGGGGAGGGTCGGACGAGCAGTACTTC.

The V call is TRBV6-1, the J call TRBJ1-1; D is perhaps TRBD1 (5 bases). The CDR3 consists of 15 residues. Trimming pared 3 bases from V and 0 bases from J, leaving 11 bases between. CDR1 and CDR2 from the germline V gene are MNHNS and SASEGT. The CDR3 sequence is CASSDGGGMNTEAFF. The CDR3 coding sequence is TGTGCCAGCAGTGATGGGGGAGGGATGAACACTGAAGCTTTCTTT.

The chain recombines TRBV28 with TRBJ1-6; 9 nucleotides line up with TRBD1. Trimming cost V 4 bases and J 5 bases; bases outside gene matches: 6. The CDR3 consists of 16 residues. Germline-derived CDR1 and CDR2 are MDHEN and SYDVKM. The CDR3 is CASSYTGTGHNSPLHF. The CDR3 nucleotides read TGTGCCAGCAGTTATACCGGGACAGGGCATAATTCACCCCTCCACTTT.

This chain connects TRBV23-1 to TRBJ1-6; TRBD1 aligns across 9 bases. TRBV23-1 qualifies as an ORF whose function is uncertain. Germline trimming cut 2 bases from V and 6 bases from J; bases unmatched to any gene: 5. CDR3 length: 16 amino acids. CDR3 sequence reads: CASSQPPGQGNSPLHF. CDR3 in DNA: TGCGCCAGCAGTCAACCGCCGGGACAGGGTAATTCACCCCTCCACTTT.

The CDR3 sequence is CASSLDRGSLAGQETQYF. CDR3 bases: TGTGCCAGCAGCTTAGATAGGGGGAGTCTAGCGGGGCAAGAGACCCAGTACTTC. The rearrangement joins TRBV11-2 to TRBJ2-5; 9 bases are shared with TRBD2. CDR3 length: 18 amino acids. V lost 0 bases to trimming and J lost 2 bases; unmatched junction nucleotides: 10. Germline CDR1 reads SGHAT; CDR2 reads FQNNGV.

This chain joins TRBV14 and TRBJ1-5; no reliable D call. The ends were cut back, 5 bases at V and 0 bases at J, with 2 bases in the middle. CDR3 length: 12 residues. Germline CDR1 reads SGHDN; CDR2 reads FVKESK. The CDR3 DNA sequence: TGTGCCAGCAGCTATAGCAATCAGCCCCAGCATTTT. Translated, it gives CASSYSNQPQHF.

The genes are TRBV7-2 and TRBJ2-7, with 10 bases matching TRBD2. The germline gives CDR1 SGHTA, CDR2 FQGNSA. V gave up 4 bases and J gave up 0 bases; unmatched junction bases: 9. This CDR3 has 17 amino acids. DNA for the CDR3: TGTGCCAGCAGCTCCTACGGAGCGGGGGGGCACTCCTACGAGCAGTACTTC. Protein product: CASSSYGAGGHSYEQYF.

V is TRBV6-4 and J is TRBJ2-1; D remains ambiguous. This CDR3 is built from 13 residues. V lost 3 bases to trimming and J lost 1 base, with 4 bases between them. CDR1 and CDR2 (germline): MRHNA, SNTAGT. The CDR3 here is CASSERSYNEQFF. The DNA of the CDR3 is TGTGCCAGCAGTGAGCGGTCCTACAATGAGCAGTTCTTC.

This clone appeared once. The V and J genes are TRBV28 and TRBJ2-5, with 8 nucleotides matching TRBD2. With the DNA end fitting TRBJ2-7 better, the J assignment may be wrong. CDR1 MDHEN and CDR2 SYDVKM come from the germline V gene. CDR3 length: 13 amino acids. The CDR3 DNA follows: TGTGCCAGTAGGACTAGCAGTACCTACGAGCAGTACTTC. This translates into CASRTSSTYEQYF.

This chain joins TRBV27 and TRBJ2-7; 9 bases align to TRBD1. The junction had 5 bases not matched to a gene; V was cut back by 4 bases and J by 1 base. The V gene's germline CDR1 is MNHEY and CDR2 SMNVEV (reference sequence). CDR3 length equals 15 residues. This chain's CDR3 is CASSSPGQGSYEQYF. The CDR3 bases are TGTGCCAGCAGTTCCCCTGGACAGGGGTCCTACGAGCAGTACTTC.

The chain recombines TRBV7-2 with TRBJ2-5; 8 bases match TRBD2. This CDR3 region has 15 residues. J was trimmed by 6 bases and V by 5 bases; bases with no gene match: 11. From germline, CDR1 is SGHTA and CDR2 FQGNSA. The DNA of the CDR3 is TGTGCCAGCAGCCCCAAAGCGGGAGTTCTGCAGACCCAGTACTTC. This codes for CASSPKAGVLQTQYF.